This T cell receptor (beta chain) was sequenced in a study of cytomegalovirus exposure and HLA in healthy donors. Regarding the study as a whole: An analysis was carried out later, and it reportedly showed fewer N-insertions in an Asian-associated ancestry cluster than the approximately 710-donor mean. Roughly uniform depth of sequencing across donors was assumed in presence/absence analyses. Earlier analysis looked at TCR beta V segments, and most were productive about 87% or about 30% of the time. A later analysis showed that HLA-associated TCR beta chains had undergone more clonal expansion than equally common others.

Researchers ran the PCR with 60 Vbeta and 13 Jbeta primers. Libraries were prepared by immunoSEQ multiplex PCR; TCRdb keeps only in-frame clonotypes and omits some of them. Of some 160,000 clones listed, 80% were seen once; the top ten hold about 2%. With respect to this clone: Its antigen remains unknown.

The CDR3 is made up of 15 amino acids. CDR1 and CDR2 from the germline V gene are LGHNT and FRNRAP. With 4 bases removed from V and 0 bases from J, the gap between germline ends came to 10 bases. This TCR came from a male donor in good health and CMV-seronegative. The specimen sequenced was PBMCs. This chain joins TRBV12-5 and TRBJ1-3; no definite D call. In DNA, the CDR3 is TGTGCTAGTGGTTCCCGAACATTCTCTGGAAACACCATATATTTT. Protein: CASGSRTFSGNTIYF.